This entry concerns a single TCR beta chain. This specimen belongs to a study of blood T cell repertoires in COVID-19. Germline V gene data show CDR1 as KGHSH and CDR2 as LQKENI. CDR3 size: 15 residues. V lost 3 bases to trimming and J lost 6 bases; unmatched junction nucleotides: 9. Original data processing: It was from reference gene primer amplification that nucleated cell counts were estimated. The method was immunoSEQ multiplex PCR; TCRdb's version includes in-frame clones alone and lacks a portion of them. For V, J and clone size, that table is used; D and trimming come from the DNA. The profile shows roughly 130,000 clones, around 83% of them singletons.

The sequence derives from a woman older than 75 with acute or convalescent COVID-19. Specimen: peripheral blood. The V and J genes are TRBV18 and TRBJ2-7; 9 positions match TRBD1. Written as DNA, the CDR3 is TGTGCCAGCTCACCGCCGACAGGGGGTACGGGCGAGCAGTACTTC. Protein sequence: CASSPPTGGTGEQYF.